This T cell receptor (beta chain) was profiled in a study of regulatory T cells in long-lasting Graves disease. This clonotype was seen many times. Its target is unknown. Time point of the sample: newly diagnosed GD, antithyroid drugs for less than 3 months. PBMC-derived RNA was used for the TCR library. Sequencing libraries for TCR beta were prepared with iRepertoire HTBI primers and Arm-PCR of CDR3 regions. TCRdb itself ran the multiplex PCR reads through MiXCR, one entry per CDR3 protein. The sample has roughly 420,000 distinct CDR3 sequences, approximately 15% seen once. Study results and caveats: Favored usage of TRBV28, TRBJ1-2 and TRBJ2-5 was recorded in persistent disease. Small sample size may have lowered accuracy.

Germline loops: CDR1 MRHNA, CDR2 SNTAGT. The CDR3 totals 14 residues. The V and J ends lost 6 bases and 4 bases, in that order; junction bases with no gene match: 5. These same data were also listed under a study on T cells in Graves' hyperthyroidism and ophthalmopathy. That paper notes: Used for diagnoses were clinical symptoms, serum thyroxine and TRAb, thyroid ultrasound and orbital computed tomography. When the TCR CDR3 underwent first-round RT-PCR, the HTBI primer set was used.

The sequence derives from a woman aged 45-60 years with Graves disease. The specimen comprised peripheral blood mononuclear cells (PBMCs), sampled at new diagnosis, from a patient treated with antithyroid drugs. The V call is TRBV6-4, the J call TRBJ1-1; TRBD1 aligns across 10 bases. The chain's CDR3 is CASRETGGGTEAFF. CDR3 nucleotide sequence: TGTGCCAGCAGGGAGACAGGGGGCGGCACTGAAGCTTTCTTT.